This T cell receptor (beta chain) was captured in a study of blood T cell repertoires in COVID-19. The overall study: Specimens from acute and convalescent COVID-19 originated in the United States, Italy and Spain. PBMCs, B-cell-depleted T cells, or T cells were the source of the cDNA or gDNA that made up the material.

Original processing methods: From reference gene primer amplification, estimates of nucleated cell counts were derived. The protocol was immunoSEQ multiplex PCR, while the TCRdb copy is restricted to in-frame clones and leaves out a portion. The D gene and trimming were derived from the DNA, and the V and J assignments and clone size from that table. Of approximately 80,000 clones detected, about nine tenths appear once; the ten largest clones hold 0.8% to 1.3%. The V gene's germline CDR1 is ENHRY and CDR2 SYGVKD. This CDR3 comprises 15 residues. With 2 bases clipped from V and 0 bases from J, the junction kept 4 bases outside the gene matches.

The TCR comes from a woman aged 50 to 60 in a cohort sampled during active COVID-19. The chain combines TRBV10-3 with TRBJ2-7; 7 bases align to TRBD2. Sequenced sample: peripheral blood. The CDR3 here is CAISEGSGPSYEQYF. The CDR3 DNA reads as TGTGCCATCAGTGAGGGTAGCGGGCCCTCCTACGAGCAGTACTTC.